Listed here are 18 T cell receptor beta chains from one sample, sequenced in a study of early T cells in non-severe SARS-CoV-2 infection. MiXCR, applied by TCRdb to the 5' RACE reads, yields one record per CDR3 protein. Among roughly 100,000 distinct CDR3 sequences listed, about 12% were seen once. The material sequenced was whole blood. These receptors were collected from an adult who was a healthcare worker with PCR-confirmed SARS-CoV-2 infection or an uninfected control (not recorded which).

There are a few counts of this clonotype. The chain employs TRBV20-1 and TRBJ2-7, with a weak D call TRBD1 (5 bases). The CDR3 length is 15 residues. Trimming cost V 3 bases and J 1 base, with 16 bases left between them. CDR1 and CDR2 (germline): DFQATT, SNEGSKA (reference sequence). The CDR3 nucleotides are TGCAGTGCTAGGCTTCGCAAGGACAATTCCTACGAGCAGTACTTC. Translation gives CSARLRKDNSYEQYF.

This chain joins TRBV12-3 or TRBV12-4 and TRBJ1-5, with TRBD1 as a possible D gene (5 bases). Trimming shortened V by 8 bases and J by 5 bases, and 13 bases separated the two germline ends. The length of the CDR3 is 13 residues. The CDR3 nucleotides read TGTGCCAGCGCAGGGATGGTTTATCAGCCCCAGCATTTT. As protein: CASAGMVYQPQHF.

In this sample, this clonotype turned up many times. The chain links TRBV5-6 to TRBJ2-3; 8 nucleotides align to TRBD1. Trimming took 4 bases from V and 4 from J; bases not matched to a gene: 8. The CDR3 runs 15 residues. CDR1 is SGHDT and CDR2 is YYEEEE in the germline V gene. CDR3 nucleotide sequence: TGTGCCAGCAGCGCGGGGACAGGAAGGGCAGATACGCAGTATTTT. Its translation is CASSAGTGRADTQYF.

This clonotype has only a few counts. This chain connects TRBV6-6 to TRBJ1-1; unclear D gene. Germline CDR1 reads MNHNY; CDR2 reads SVGAGI (reference sequence). V dropped 2 bases and J dropped 1 base, with 8 bases sitting between them. There are 14 residues in the CDR3. CDR3 region: CASSYISRNTEAFF. CDR3 in DNA: TGTGCCAGCAGTTACATATCACGGAACACTGAAGCTTTCTTT.

This chain joins TRBV28 and TRBJ2-7, with a possible D match to TRBD2 (5 bases). This CDR3 region has 14 residues. Trimming removed 1 base from V and 4 bases from J, with 11 bases in between. CDR1 MDHEN and CDR2 SYDVKM come from the germline V gene. The CDR3 DNA follows: TGTGCCAGCAGTTTATTCGGGGTTTGGTACGAGCAGTACTTC. Translating it yields CASSLFGVWYEQYF.

This clonotype has more than one count but fewer than ten. The chain is built from TRBV28 and TRBJ1-5; D possibly corresponds to TRBD1 (6 bases). Germline V gene data show CDR1 as MDHEN and CDR2 as SYDVKM. V dropped 5 bases and J dropped 6 bases, with 14 bases sitting between them. This CDR3 has 14 amino acids. For the CDR3, the DNA is TGTGCCAGCAGTCCTACCACAGGGACTCAGCCCCAGCATTTT. It encodes CASSPTTGTQPQHF.

This chain connects TRBV3-1 to TRBJ2-1; D assignment may be TRBD1 or TRBD2 (5 bases each). This CDR3 is 15 amino acids long. The germline gives CDR1 LGHDT, CDR2 YNNKEL (reference sequence). With 4 bases removed from V and 5 bases from J, the gap between germline ends came to 15 bases. The CDR3, as DNA: TGTGCCAGCAGCCGGCCACGGGGCACTAACAATGAGCAGTTCTTC. This translates into CASSRPRGTNNEQFF.

This clonotype has a handful of counts. This chain uses TRBV7-9 with TRBJ2-1, with 7 bases matching TRBD2. V was pared by 1 base and J by 3 bases, with 9 bases of the junction left unmatched. This CDR3 spans 17 amino acids. Germline loops: CDR1 SEHNR, CDR2 FQNEAQ (reference sequence). DNA of the CDR3: TGTGCCAGCAGCTTAGGGGCTTCAGCGGGGATCTACAATGAGCAGTTCTTC. Its translation is CASSLGASAGIYNEQFF.

This clonotype was found many times. This chain joins TRBV28 and TRBJ1-2; no reliable D call. Germline CDR1 MDHEN, CDR2 SYDVKM. Trimming left V 6 bases short and J 3 bases short, with 11 bases between. CDR3 length: 13 amino acids. The CDR3 protein is CASSIRQHYGYTF. The CDR3, as DNA: TGTGCCAGCAGCATCAGGCAGCACTATGGCTACACCTTC.

Only a few counts were recorded for this clonotype. The chain joins TRBV27 to TRBJ2-2; D perhaps matches TRBD2 (6 bases). The CDR3 consists of 14 residues. Trimming shortened V by 7 bases and J by 6 bases, and 15 bases separated the two germline ends. Germline CDR1 and CDR2: MNHEY and SMNVEV (reference sequence). The CDR3 sequence is CASMAGTGAGELFF. The CDR3, as DNA: TGTGCCAGCATGGCGGGGACTGGGGCCGGGGAGCTGTTTTTT.

To note about this clonotype: The final CDR3 position lacks the conserved phenylalanine or tryptophan, pointing to a likely read error. The limits of the CDR3 on the DNA are not certain, so only TCRdb's listed CDR3 is given. The chain couples TRBV21-1 to TRBJ1-1. TRBV21-1 is given as a pseudogene. The CDR3 spans 15 residues, counting both ends. The CDR3 is CASSYKGRGNTEAFL.

The rearrangement uses TRBV7-2 and TRBJ2-1, with 8 bases matching TRBD1. Germline V gene lookup returns CDR1 SGHTA and CDR2 FQGNSA. V dropped 5 bases and J dropped 8; count of bases not matched to a gene: 14. The length of the CDR3 is 16 residues. The CDR3 reads CASSPKPRTGIDEQFF. The CDR3 coding sequence is TGTGCCAGCAGCCCGAAGCCACGGACAGGGATCGATGAGCAGTTCTTC.

This CDR3 is CSVEDPHSVKDEKLFF. CDR3 bases: TGCAGCGTTGAAGATCCCCATTCAGTGAAGGATGAAAAACTGTTTTTT. The chain is built from TRBV29-1 and TRBJ1-4, with D hard to call. The germline V and J ends were trimmed by 0 bases and 6 bases, with 17 bases remaining between them. CDR3 size: 16 residues. Germline assignment: CDR1 SQVTM and CDR2 ANQGSEA.

This clonotype occurred a few times. The gene calls are TRBV7-2 and TRBJ2-7; 8 nucleotides agree with TRBD2. The germline gives CDR1 SGHTA, CDR2 FQGNSA. Germline trimming cut 5 bases from V and 2 bases from J; bases unmatched to any gene: 11. The CDR3 spans 16 residues. The CDR3 sequence: CASSPRGGLRTYEQYF. In nucleotides, the CDR3 is TGTGCCAGCAGCCCCCGGGGGGGACTCCGAACCTACGAGCAGTACTTC.

Many counts were recorded for this clonotype. The chain employs TRBV29-1 and TRBJ2-7; D is possibly TRBD2 (5 bases). The V and J ends lost 7 bases and 2 bases respectively, with 12 bases between them. Germline V lookup: CDR1 SQVTM, CDR2 ANQGSEA. CDR3 length: 12 amino acids. CDR3 sequence: CSAFSGTYEQYF. Written as DNA, the CDR3 is TGCAGCGCCTTCAGCGGAACCTACGAGCAGTACTTC.

In its sample, this clonotype was seen a few times. The genes are TRBV5-4 and TRBJ1-6; D possibly corresponds to TRBD1 (5 bases). CDR1 is SGHNT and CDR2 is YYREEE in the germline V gene (reference sequence). The V end was cut by 1 base, the J end by 9 bases, with 14 bases between. The CDR3 consists of 15 residues. This CDR3 reads CASSLTGSEASPLHF. The DNA of the CDR3 is TGTGCCAGCAGCTTGACAGGCTCTGAAGCTTCACCCCTCCACTTT.

This clonotype has just a few counts. The V call is TRBV5-5, the J call TRBJ2-5; D is perhaps TRBD2 (6 bases). This CDR3 region has 17 residues. In germline, CDR1 is SGHKS, CDR2 YYEKEE (reference sequence). The ends were cut back, 1 base at V and 4 bases at J, with 20 bases in the middle. In DNA form, the CDR3 reads TGTGCCAGCAGCTTGTTTGTCGCAGGGAGGAACGGAGAGACCCAGTACTTC. Protein: CASSLFVAGRNGETQYF.

This clonotype was picked up a small number of times. The J gene is TRBJ2-7, the V gene TRBV27, with 10 positions matching TRBD1. Germline V CDR1 and CDR2: MNHEY, SMNVEV (reference sequence). The V gene end was trimmed by 6 bases and the J gene end by 1 base; junction bases not matched to a gene: 9. This CDR3 is 16 amino acids long. Here the CDR3 DNA reads TGTGCCAGCAGCCGGACAGGACAGGGGGATTCCTACGAGCAGTACTTC. Residues: CASSRTGQGDSYEQYF.